A selection of T cell receptor beta chains follows, all from one sample in a study of cytomegalovirus exposure and HLA in healthy donors. Clones were read by immunoSEQ multiplex PCR, and TCRdb kept only the in-frame ones, dropping some. This table lists about 130,000 clones. The sequenced material came from PBMCs. These receptors were obtained from a woman between 40 and 50 years old in good health and CMV-seropositive. Both conserved end residues are part of each CDR3. Fields, in order: J gene, V gene, CDR3 protein.

>TRBJ1-1|TRBV4-3
CASRQGTEAFF
>TRBJ2-3|TRBV2
CASSEWASGVTDTQYF
>TRBJ2-7|TRBV7-8
CASSLGRDHEQYF
>TRBJ2-2|TRBV9
CASSVEWAHNTGELFF
>TRBJ2-7|TRBV28
CASSPSGLGEQYF
>TRBJ2-2|TRBV10-3
CAINEETGAGELFF
>TRBJ2-5|TRBV25-1
CASSAPGRRRGETQYF
>TRBJ2-3|TRBV6-1
CASSVRTSGRTDTQYF
>TRBJ2-1|TRBV10-3
CAISEGLAGVEQFF
>TRBJ2-7|TRBV28
CASSYPGQGAYEQYF
>TRBJ2-6|TRBV6-4
CASSDLAGVGANVLTF
>TRBJ2-1|TRBV9
CASSVAPGGRYNEQFF
>TRBJ2-7|TRBV7-2
CASSPLGQMYEQYF
>TRBJ2-1|TRBV6-5
CASSYSRVTPYNEQFF
>TRBJ1-1|TRBV10-3
CAISNRGLNTEAFF
>TRBJ2-1|TRBV19
CASSTGLRHEQFF
>TRBJ1-1|TRBV10-3
CAIIARLNTEAFF